The 9 T cell receptor beta chains below come from one sample, sequenced in a study of cytomegalovirus exposure and HLA in healthy donors. Vbeta (60) and Jbeta (13) primers were used in the PCR. Clones were sequenced by immunoSEQ multiplex PCR, and TCRdb holds only the in-frame ones, with some missing. Of 150,000 to 200,000 clones listed, under 85% are singletons. Sequenced input: PBMCs. Every receptor here comes from a middle-aged man in good health and CMV-seropositive.

This clone was counted a single time. V and J are TRBV9 and TRBJ1-5, with D possibly matching TRBD1 (6 bases). Per the germline V gene, CDR1 is SGDLS and CDR2 is YYNGEE. The CDR3 runs 14 residues. V was clipped by 4 bases and J by 3 bases, with 11 bases between them. CDR3 bases: TGTGCCAGCAGCCCCGGACAGCTCAATCAGCCCCAGCATTTT. Its translation: CASSPGQLNQPQHF.

The rearrangement joins TRBV2 to TRBJ1-1; 10 nucleotides align to TRBD1. The CDR3 covers 15 residues. The germline CDR1 and CDR2 sequences are SNHLY and FYNNEI. After removal of 7 bases from V and 1 base from J, the junction contained 6 bases not matched to a gene. Here the CDR3 reads CASIDRTGGNTEAFF. CDR3 nucleotide sequence: TGTGCCAGCATTGACCGGACAGGGGGGAACACTGAAGCTTTCTTT.

This sequence joins TRBV6-1 and TRBJ1-3; 8 bases fit TRBD1. Per germline, CDR1 MNHNS and CDR2 SASEGT. The CDR3 runs 16 residues. J was trimmed by 6 bases and V by 2 bases; bases with no gene match: 9. This chain's CDR3 is CASSELDRARQNTIYF. In nucleotides, the CDR3 is TGTGCCAGCAGTGAATTGGACAGGGCGAGGCAAAACACCATATATTTT.

CDR3 in DNA: TGTGCCAGCAGTTTTTCTAGCGGGGGGGCAGAGACCCAGTACTTC. Translating gives CASSFSSGGAETQYF. V usage is TRBV6-6 and J usage is TRBJ2-5, with 12 nucleotides matching TRBD2. CDR3 size: 15 residues. Losses at the gene ends were 4 bases for V and 4 bases for J; bases not matched to a gene: 4. Germline V gene sequence: CDR1 MNHNY, CDR2 SVGAGI (reference sequence).

In this sample, this clone turned up a few times. This sample also contains other DNA sequences that code for the same CDR3. V and J are TRBV5-1 and TRBJ2-5, with 7 bases identical to TRBD2. The CDR3 is 13 residues long. J was trimmed by 5 bases and V by 0 bases; bases with no gene match: 1. The V gene's germline CDR1 is SGHRS and CDR2 YFSETQ. The DNA of the CDR3 is TGCGCCAGCAGCTTGGCCGGGGGGGAGACCCAGTACTTC. Translated, it gives CASSLAGGETQYF.

The CDR3 nucleotides are TGTGCCAGCAGACAGGGGGGTGGAAACACCATATATTTT. The encoded protein is CASRQGGGNTIYF. This sequence joins TRBV6-5 and TRBJ1-3, with 8 bases matching TRBD1. This CDR3 has 13 amino acids. Trimming at V came to 6 bases and at J to 3 bases, leaving 1 base not matched to a gene. CDR1 is MNHEY and CDR2 is SVGAGI in the germline V gene.

This rearrangement joins TRBV5-1 to TRBJ2-5; 7 bases are a match to TRBD2. The J call is doubtful: the DNA matches TRBJ2-7 better. The germline V gene encodes CDR1 SGHRS and CDR2 YFSETQ. The CDR3 loop spans 14 amino acids. The CDR3 spells CASSHTGTIYEQYF. In DNA, the CDR3 is TGCGCCAGCAGCCATACCGGGACTATCTACGAGCAGTACTTC.

V usage is TRBV30 and J usage is TRBJ1-1; D is ambiguous. CDR1 is GTSNPN, CDR2 SVGIG, per germline (reference sequence). The V end lost 3 bases, the J end lost 2 bases, and 7 bases lay between the germline ends. The CDR3 totals 12 residues. DNA of the CDR3: TGTGCCTGGAGACAGAGCAACACTGAAGCTTTCTTT. This sequence encodes CAWRQSNTEAFF.

The rearrangement joins TRBV14 to TRBJ1-6; D is undetermined. The CDR3 spans 15 residues. V gave up 0 bases and J gave up 6 bases, with 9 bases separating them. The V gene's germline CDR1 is SGHDN and CDR2 FVKESK. The CDR3 protein is CASSQETGFNSPLHF. The CDR3 nucleotides are TGTGCCAGCAGCCAAGAGACGGGTTTTAATTCACCCCTCCACTTT.